What follows are 20 T cell receptor beta chains derived from one specimen sequenced in a study of post-analysis software for immune sequencing data. Study findings and constraints: Among several TRBV segments more frequent in patients than controls were TRBV5-6, TRBV5-1 and TRBV20-1.

Their cognate antigens are unknown. Libraries were made from TCR beta cDNA, and they carried unique molecular identifiers. TCRdb called the PCR reads again in MiXCR, with one record for every CDR3 protein. The sample contains 750,000 to 900,000 distinct CDR3 sequences, about 45% of which appear only once. The sequencing input was blood. The receptors come from a girl between 5 and 17 years old with multiple sclerosis.

In its sample, this clonotype was seen many times. The V gene is TRBV20-1, the J gene TRBJ1-6; possible D gene TRBD1, 5 bases. The germline V and J ends were trimmed by 0 bases and 0 bases, with 24 bases remaining between them. Germline V gene sequence: CDR1 DFQATT, CDR2 SNEGSKA (reference sequence). This CDR3 comprises 21 residues. Here the CDR3 reads CSARDLRQGFSGDSYNSPLHF. CDR3 DNA: TGCAGTGCTAGAGATCTAAGGCAGGGTTTCTCTGGAGACTCCTATAATTCACCCCTCCACTTT.

This sequence joins TRBV7-3 and TRBJ2-5; the match to TRBD2 covers 13 bases. J was trimmed by 2 bases and V by 5 bases; bases with no gene match: 2. CDR1 SGHTA and CDR2 FQGTGA come from the germline V gene. The CDR3 spans 15 residues. The CDR3 loop reads CASSQLAGGQETQYF. The DNA of the CDR3 is TGTGCCAGCAGCCAACTAGCGGGAGGGCAAGAGACCCAGTACTTC. The variable domain in full, with the rest retrieved from reference TRBV7-3 and TRBJ2-5, is GAGVSQTPSNKVTEKGKYVELRCDPISGHTALYWYRQSLGQGPEFLIYFQGTGAADDSGLPNDRFFAVRPEGSVSTLKIQRTERGDSAVYLCASSQLAGGQETQYFGPGTRLLVL.

V and J are TRBV6-1 and TRBJ1-2; 7 bases fit TRBD1. This CDR3 contains 16 residues. CDR1 is MNHNS, CDR2 SASEGT, per germline. The trim removed 1 base at V and 4 bases at J, leaving 9 bases unmatched. The chain's CDR3 is CASSEDRGDLGYGYTF. CDR3 DNA sequence: TGTGCCAGCAGTGAAGACAGGGGCGACCTAGGCTATGGCTACACCTTC.

The chain has TRBV15 and TRBJ2-7, with 7 positions matching TRBD1. V lost 5 bases to trimming and J lost 0 bases; unmatched junction nucleotides: 4. CDR1 is LNHNV, CDR2 YYDKDF, per germline (reference sequence). The CDR3 loop spans 14 amino acids. This CDR3 reads CATSSRDSSYEQYF. For the CDR3, the DNA is TGTGCCACCAGCTCCCGGGACAGCTCCTACGAGCAGTACTTC.

This sequence joins TRBV7-8 and TRBJ2-5; TRBD2 matches at 7 bases. Germline values: CDR1 SGHVS, CDR2 FQNEAQ. Trimming at V came to 4 bases and at J to 1 base, leaving 9 bases not matched to a gene. The length of the CDR3 is 16 residues. CDR3 in DNA: TGTGCCAGCAGCTCATTAGCGGGCCCTCTCCAAGAGACCCAGTACTTC. It specifies CASSSLAGPLQETQYF.

This sequence joins TRBV2 and TRBJ2-1, with TRBD1 matching over 10 bases. The CDR3 totals 15 residues. Germline V gene data show CDR1 as SNHLY and CDR2 as FYNNEI. V dropped 6 bases and J dropped 5; count of bases not matched to a gene: 7. CDR3 in DNA: TGTGCCAGCAGATCCGGGACAGGGGCCGACAATGAGCAGTTCTTC. Translation: CASRSGTGADNEQFF.

The CDR3 here is CASSRQGWAHYEQYF. The CDR3 DNA reads TGTGCCAGCAGCCGACAGGGGTGGGCCCACTACGAGCAGTACTTC. This chain connects TRBV7-3 to TRBJ2-7, with 8 bases lining up with TRBD1. Germline-derived CDR1 and CDR2 are SGHTA and FQGTGA. Germline trimming cut 5 bases from V and 3 bases from J; bases unmatched to any gene: 9. This CDR3 has 15 amino acids.

This clonotype has just a few counts. V usage is TRBV11-2 and J usage is TRBJ2-7; D uncertain. The CDR3 loop spans 12 amino acids. Germline V gene data show CDR1 as SGHAT and CDR2 as FQNNGV. V lost 6 bases to trimming and J lost 3 bases, with 9 bases between them. CDR3 loop: CASSDSLYEQYF. The CDR3 coding sequence is TGTGCCAGCAGTGACTCACTCTACGAGCAGTACTTC.

This clonotype has more than one count but fewer than ten. The rearrangement uses TRBV4-2 and TRBJ1-1; a possible D gene is TRBD1 (6 bases). This CDR3 is built from 15 residues. Germline CDR1 and CDR2: LGHNA and YNFKEQ. Trimming stripped 1 base from V and 1 base from J, with 10 bases between. The CDR3 DNA sequence: TGTGCCAGCAGCCAAGTGCACAGGGCGAACACTGAAGCTTTCTTT. This gives the protein CASSQVHRANTEAFF.

The J gene is TRBJ1-1, the V gene TRBV6-6; D may be TRBD1 (6 bases). The CDR3 is 17 residues long. CDR1 and CDR2 from the germline V gene are MNHNY and SVGAGI (reference sequence). Trimming stripped 2 bases from V and 1 base from J, with 17 bases between. The CDR3 region is CASSYPRDTRSNTEAFF. In DNA, the CDR3 is TGTGCCAGCAGTTACCCACGGGACACCCGTTCGAACACTGAAGCTTTCTTT.

The chain has TRBV7-2 and TRBJ2-7; the match to TRBD2 covers 7 bases. V dropped 7 bases and J dropped 3; count of bases not matched to a gene: 12. The germline CDR1 and CDR2 sequences are SGHTA and FQGNSA. This CDR3 is 15 amino acids long. The CDR3 sequence: CASNSLAGDVYEQYF. The CDR3 DNA sequence: TGTGCCAGCAACTCCTTGGCGGGAGATGTCTACGAGCAGTACTTC.

This clonotype was recorded only once. The genes are TRBV4-3 and TRBJ2-5; D perhaps matches TRBD1 (7 bases). V was trimmed by 4 bases and J by 2 bases, leaving 14 bases between them. Germline V gene data show CDR1 as LGHNA and CDR2 as YSLEER. CDR3 size: 15 residues. CDR3 amino acids: CASSPSRGEQETQYF. Written as DNA, the CDR3 is TGCGCCAGCAGCCCGTCCAGGGGGGAACAAGAGACCCAGTACTTC.

This clonotype was observed once. V usage is TRBV12-3 or TRBV12-4 and J usage is TRBJ1-1, with a possible D match to TRBD1 (5 bases). The V end was cut by 7 bases, the J end by 0 bases, with 18 bases between. This CDR3 comprises 16 residues. The CDR3 region has the DNA TGTGCCAGCACTGCTTTTCTGGGGGTTATGAACACTGAAGCTTTCTTT. This encodes CASTAFLGVMNTEAFF.

The V and J genes are TRBV12-3 or TRBV12-4 and TRBJ2-1; 16 nucleotides match TRBD2. Losses at the gene ends were 3 bases for V and 0 bases for J; bases not matched to a gene: 5. CDR3 size: 19 residues. The CDR3 DNA sequence: TGTGCCAGCAGTTTTAAGGGACTAGCGGGAGGGTTCTCCTACAATGAGCAGTTCTTC. Its translation is CASSFKGLAGGFSYNEQFF.

The chain links TRBV18 to TRBJ2-1; D unresolved. V was clipped by 1 base and J by 9 bases, with 19 bases between them. Germline-derived CDR1 and CDR2 are KGHSH and LQKENI. The CDR3 covers 16 residues. CDR3 sequence reads: CASSPRASEVGIEQFF. The CDR3 nucleotides are TGTGCCAGCTCACCACGCGCATCAGAAGTTGGAATTGAGCAGTTCTTC.

This chain uses TRBV27 with TRBJ2-7; 11 positions agree with TRBD2. Germline lookup yields CDR1 MNHEY and CDR2 SMNVEV (reference sequence). The CDR3 has 15 residues. The V segment lost 7 bases and the J segment 3 bases; nucleotides outside the gene matches: 8. The CDR3 DNA reads TGTGCCAGCATCAGGACTAGCGGGCCTATCTACGAGCAGTACTTC. Translating it yields CASIRTSGPIYEQYF.

This clonotype was detected a few times. CDR3 nucleotides: TGTGCCAGCAGTGATAGCGGGACCCAAGAGACCCAGTACTTC. Protein sequence: CASSDSGTQETQYF. V usage is TRBV6-1 and J usage is TRBJ2-5; 8 nucleotides match TRBD2. The germline V gene encodes CDR1 MNHNS and CDR2 SASEGT. The CDR3 is made up of 14 amino acids. Unmatched junction bases numbered 1, after V lost 3 bases and J lost 1 base.

This clonotype was picked up a small number of times. This sequence joins TRBV11-2 and TRBJ2-1, with 10 bases that match TRBD2. Germline values: CDR1 SGHAT, CDR2 FQNNGV. This CDR3 comprises 15 residues. The J segment lost 6 bases and the V segment lost 0 bases, leaving 2 bases of the junction unmatched. The CDR3 spells CASSLELAGVNEQFF. The CDR3 nucleotides read TGTGCCAGCAGCTTAGAGCTAGCGGGAGTCAATGAGCAGTTCTTC.

The chain is built from TRBV20-1 and TRBJ2-1; 7 nucleotides align to TRBD2. Unmatched junction bases numbered 7, after V lost 1 base and J lost 1 base. Looked up from germline, CDR1 is DFQATT and CDR2 is SNEGSKA (reference sequence). CDR3 length equals 16 residues. The CDR3 region has the DNA TGCAGTGCTAGAGCCCTTAGCGGGCCTTCCTACAATGAGCAGTTCTTC. This translates into CSARALSGPSYNEQFF.

The rearrangement links TRBV4-3 to TRBJ2-1; D tentatively reads TRBD1 or TRBD2 (5 bases each). Germline-derived CDR1 and CDR2 are LGHNA and YSLEER. This CDR3 contains 16 residues. Deletions cut 0 bases from V and 10 bases from J, with 19 bases between. The CDR3 nucleotides are TGCGCCAGCAGCCAAGATGTCGGGGCTAGGAGCGGCGAGCAGTTCTTC. Its translation: CASSQDVGARSGEQFF.